Below are 18 T cell receptor beta chains sequenced from a single sample in a study of identical twins. MiXCR, applied by TCRdb to the 5' RACE reads, yields one record per CDR3 protein. This sample has about 1.7 million distinct CDR3 sequences, with about 32% found just once. Material: cord blood. These receptors all come from a newborn girl in good health.

This clonotype has only a few counts. The V call is TRBV7-9, the J call TRBJ1-2; 8 nucleotides line up with TRBD1. J lost 3 bases, V lost 5 bases, and 8 bases had no gene match. Germline loops: CDR1 SEHNR, CDR2 FQNEAQ (reference sequence). The CDR3 is 15 amino acids. The CDR3 loop reads CASSGRPGGDYGYTF. CDR3 nucleotides: TGTGCCAGCAGCGGAAGGCCAGGGGGCGACTATGGCTACACCTTC.

This rearrangement joins TRBV20-1 to TRBJ2-3; D is unresolved. V gave up 1 base and J gave up 4 bases, with 15 bases separating them. CDR1 and CDR2 from the germline V gene are DFQATT and SNEGSKA (reference sequence). The CDR3 totals 15 residues. Written as DNA, the CDR3 is TGCAGTGCTAGAGCCAGGATGAAGTGGGCAGATACGCAGTATTTT. Translated, it gives CSARARMKWADTQYF.

CDR3 region: CASSLRGGSQATDTQYF. The CDR3, as DNA: TGTGCCAGCAGCCTGCGGGGCGGGAGCCAAGCGACAGATACGCAGTATTTT. The V and J genes are TRBV7-2 and TRBJ2-3; 7 bases are a match to TRBD2. This CDR3 spans 17 amino acids. CDR1 is SGHTA and CDR2 is FQGNSA in the germline V gene. V shed 5 bases, J shed 3 bases, and the junction held 14 bases outside the gene matches.

The rearrangement uses TRBV12-3 or TRBV12-4 and TRBJ2-5; tentative D call: TRBD2 (5 bases). The CDR3 has 14 residues. V was shortened by 3 bases and J by 1 base, with 9 bases between the two germline ends. In nucleotides, the CDR3 is TGTGCCAGCAGTTTCGCGGGCCGCCAAGAGACCCAGTACTTC. Its translation: CASSFAGRQETQYF.

J is TRBJ2-1 and V is TRBV6-6, with D possibly matching TRBD2 (6 bases). In germline, CDR1 is MNHNY, CDR2 SVGAGI (reference sequence). Trimming left V 4 bases short and J 7 bases short, with 14 bases between. The CDR3 is 14 residues long. The CDR3 here is CASSSLEGRNEQFF. CDR3 nucleotide sequence: TGTGCCAGCAGTTCTTTGGAGGGAAGGAATGAGCAGTTCTTC.

In its sample, this clonotype was seen a few times. This sequence joins TRBV4-1 and TRBJ2-1; the D is unclear. CDR3 size: 17 residues. Germline V gives CDR1 MGHRA, CDR2 YSYEKL. Trimming took off 4 bases at V and 7 bases at J, with 23 bases between the two ends. CDR3 bases: TGCGCCAGCAGCCGCATACTTACTCCCCCGGGTGAGAATGAGCAGTTCTTC. Translating gives CASSRILTPPGENEQFF.

This clonotype was picked up a small number of times. This chain uses TRBV12-3 or TRBV12-4 with TRBJ1-5; 7 nucleotides line up with TRBD1. V trimming: 6 bases; J trimming: 7 bases; junction bases outside the gene matches: 12. The CDR3 spans 15 residues. CDR3: CASSPGQTGKQPQHF. The CDR3 DNA reads as TGTGCCAGCAGCCCCGGGCAGACAGGGAAACAGCCCCAGCATTTT.

Concerning this clonotype: A junction end diverges from the germline sequence, so it may reflect a read error. This chain links TRBV27 with TRBJ1-1; 8 nucleotides line up with TRBD1. CDR3 length: 14 residues. The germline V gene encodes CDR1 MNHEY and CDR2 SMNVEV (reference sequence). As DNA, the CDR3 is TGTGCCAGCAATTTATCCAGGGGGCGCACTGAAGCTTTCTTT. Its protein product is CASNLSRGRTEAFF.

As concerns this clonotype: This could be a read error, since a much larger clone is one nucleotide away. The V gene is TRBV5-1, the J gene TRBJ2-5, with unresolved D. Trimming took off 0 bases at V and 11 bases at J, with 20 bases between the two ends. This CDR3 has 15 residues. CDR1 and CDR2 (germline): SGHRS, YFSETQ. The CDR3 spells CASSLASSQGSEQYF. The CDR3 DNA is TGCGCCAGCAGCTTGGCATCGTCCCAAGGTTCTGAGCAGTACTTC.

This clonotype was counted at least ten times. The chain combines TRBV5-4 with TRBJ2-7, with 7 bases aligning to TRBD1. After removal of 0 bases from V and 1 base from J, the junction contained 1 base not matched to a gene. This CDR3 region has 14 residues. Germline CDR1 SGHNT, CDR2 YYREEE (reference sequence). DNA of the CDR3: TGTGCCAGCAGCTTGGCGGACAGGTCCTACGAGCAGTACTTC. Its protein product is CASSLADRSYEQYF.

Only a few counts were recorded for this clonotype. The rearrangement links TRBV9 to TRBJ1-4; D uncertain. CDR3 length: 15 amino acids. Trimming took off 4 bases at V and 8 bases at J, with 18 bases between the two ends. Germline loops: CDR1 SGDLS, CDR2 YYNGEE. CDR3 protein: CASSPKAWSGEKLFF. The DNA of the CDR3 is TGTGCCAGCAGCCCTAAGGCCTGGAGTGGCGAAAAACTGTTTTTT.

Concerning this clonotype itself: At one end the junction does not follow the germline gene, possibly because of a read error. V gene TRBV6-6 combines with J gene TRBJ2-7, with 7 bases lining up with TRBD1. The CDR3 runs 12 residues. Looked up from germline, CDR1 is MNHNY and CDR2 is SVGAGI (reference sequence). The CDR3 DNA sequence: TGTGCCAGCAGTGGACAGGCCTACGGGCAGTACTTC. Translating it yields CASSGQAYGQYF.

This clonotype was counted a few times. CDR3 nucleotides: TGCAGCGTTGAACCAGGCTACAATGAGCAGTACTTC. It specifies CSVEPGYNEQYF. The chain carries TRBV29-1 and TRBJ2-5; D gene uncertain. Germline CDR1 SQVTM, CDR2 ANQGSEA. The CDR3 spans 12 residues. The germline V and J ends were trimmed by 2 bases and 11 bases, with 15 bases remaining between them.

The chain employs TRBV20-1 and TRBJ1-6, with D perhaps matching TRBD1 (5 bases). CDR3 length: 13 residues. Trimming removed 5 bases from V and 9 bases from J, with 14 bases in between. Germline V gene lookup returns CDR1 DFQATT and CDR2 SNEGSKA (reference sequence). CDR3 protein: CSAPGPGRSPLHF. The CDR3 coding sequence is TGCAGTGCTCCGGGACCCGGACGTTCACCCCTCCACTTT.

A few counts support this clonotype. V usage is TRBV27 and J usage is TRBJ1-5; no definite D call. The CDR3 runs 14 residues. V was clipped by 6 bases and J by 3 bases, with 12 bases between them. Per germline, CDR1 MNHEY and CDR2 SMNVEV (reference sequence). CDR3 in DNA: TGTGCCAGCAGACCCGAACAGCTCAATCAGCCCCAGCATTTT. Its protein is CASRPEQLNQPQHF.

Remarks on this clonotype: This may stem from a read error, because a much larger clone lies one nucleotide away. The chain uses TRBV12-3 or TRBV12-4 and TRBJ2-7; TRBD1 or TRBD2 may be the D gene (5 bases each). This CDR3 contains 13 residues. Trimming took 5 bases from V and 3 from J, leaving 11 bases between them. The CDR3 here is CASSRGPIYEQYF. The CDR3 DNA follows: TGTGCCAGCAGTCGGGGACCGATCTACGAGCAGTACTTC.

Only a few counts were recorded for this clonotype. The rearrangement links TRBV7-2 to TRBJ2-1; 9 bases are a match to TRBD2. This CDR3 is built from 15 residues. Germline V gene lookup returns CDR1 SGHTA and CDR2 FQGNSA. J was trimmed by 3 bases and V by 5 bases; bases with no gene match: 5. As DNA, the CDR3 is TGTGCCAGCAGCAAATTAGCGGGAGTCTACAATGAGCAGTTCTTC. Protein product: CASSKLAGVYNEQFF.

This clonotype has more than one count but fewer than ten. The chain recombines TRBV2 with TRBJ1-1; D possibly corresponds to TRBD1 (6 bases). Germline CDR1 and CDR2: SNHLY and FYNNEI. This CDR3 is built from 13 residues. The V end was cut by 6 bases, the J end by 4 bases, with 12 bases between. Here the CDR3 reads CASSADRSTEAFF. The CDR3 DNA reads TGTGCCAGCAGCGCCGACAGGAGCACTGAAGCTTTCTTT. The variable domain in full, completed from reference TRBV2 and TRBJ1-1, reads EPEVTQTPSHQVTQMGQEVILRCVPISNHLYFYWYRQILGQKVEFLVSFYNNEISEKSEIFDDQFSVERPDGSNFTLKIRSTKLEDSAMYFCASSADRSTEAFFGQGTRLTVV.